This record covers a single T cell receptor beta chain. This entry belongs to a study of blood T cell repertoires in COVID-19. Study context: Samples representing acute and convalescent COVID-19 were sourced from the United States, Italy and Spain. In each case, the material was cDNA or gDNA derived from T cells, B-cell-depleted T cells, or PBMCs.

The CDR3 is 15 residues long. Germline V gene data show CDR1 as LNHDA and CDR2 as SQIVND (reference sequence). V shed 4 bases and J 2 bases; nucleotides not matched to a gene: 5. Original handling: Reference gene primer amplification gave nucleated cell count estimates. Clones were sequenced by immunoSEQ multiplex PCR, and TCRdb holds only the in-frame ones, with some missing. The DNA gave D and trimming, while V, J and clone size come from that table. Of around 160,000 clones listed, around four fifths are singletons. The J gene is TRBJ2-3, the V gene TRBV19, with 8 bases identical to TRBD2. This sequence originates from a woman between 40 and 50 years old with active or convalescent COVID-19. Material: peripheral blood. This chain's CDR3 is CASSSGAGDTDTQYF. As DNA, the CDR3 is TGTGCCAGTAGTAGCGGAGCGGGAGACACAGATACGCAGTATTTT.